This record looks at one TCR beta chain sequence and its context. Its specificity is not known. The sample is drawn from a study of cytomegalovirus exposure and HLA in healthy donors. For the study at large: A subsequent analysis stated that the 120 or so validation repertoires were run on the same platform as the roughly 700 first-cohort repertoires. Whole-study results and caveats: The CMV antigen specificity of a few CMV-associated chains was confirmed through in vitro analysis. The study found most TCR sequences rare, yet found some public TCRs in many donors. Cytomegalovirus-associated status was assigned to 164 TCR beta chains.

Data came from immunoSEQ multiplex PCR; TCRdb stores just in-frame clones and leaves some out. The sample includes 150,000 to 200,000 clones, around nine tenths seen only once; the top ten take under 3.5%. The sequence was obtained from a man younger than 35 in good health and CMV-seropositive. The specimen was PBMCs.

CDR3 bases: TGTGCCAGCAGCACCGCTCACTGGGGCGGCGAGCAGTACTTC. It specifies CASSTAHWGGEQYF. The J gene is TRBJ2-7, the V gene TRBV7-2, with a possible D match to TRBD1 (5 bases). Trimming removed 5 bases from V and 6 bases from J, with 17 bases in between. This CDR3 spans 14 amino acids. CDR1 and CDR2 (germline): SGHTA, FQGNSA.